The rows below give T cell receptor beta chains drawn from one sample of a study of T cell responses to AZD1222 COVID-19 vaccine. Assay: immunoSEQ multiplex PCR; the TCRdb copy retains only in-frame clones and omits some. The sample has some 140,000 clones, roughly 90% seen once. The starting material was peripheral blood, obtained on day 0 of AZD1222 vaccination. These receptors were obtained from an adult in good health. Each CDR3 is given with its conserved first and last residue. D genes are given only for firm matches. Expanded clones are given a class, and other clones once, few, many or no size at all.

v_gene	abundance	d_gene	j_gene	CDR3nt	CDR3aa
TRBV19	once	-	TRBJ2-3	TGTGCCAGTAGTATTCCCGAGGATGGGGAGGACACAGATACGCAGTATTTT	CASSIPEDGEDTDTQYF
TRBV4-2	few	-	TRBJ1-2	TGTGCCAGCAGCCAAGACCACAGGTCAGGCTACACCTTC	CASSQDHRSGYTF
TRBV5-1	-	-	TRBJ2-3	TGCGCCAGCAGCTTGAGTTCGGAAGATACGCAGTATTTT	CASSLSSEDTQYF
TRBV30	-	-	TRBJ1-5	TGTGCCTGGAGCCGCTCCCTCAATCAGCCCCAGCATTTT	CAWSRSLNQPQHF
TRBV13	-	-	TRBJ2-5	TGTGCCAGCAGCCTAGGAAGGGAGACCCAGTACTTC	CASSLGRETQYF
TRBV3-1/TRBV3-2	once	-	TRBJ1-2	TGTGCCAGCAGCCAAGTACAGAGCGGCTATGGCTACACCTTC	CASSQVQSGYGYTF
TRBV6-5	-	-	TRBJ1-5	TGTGCCAGCAGTTACGAACCAGGTGGAGGGAATCAGCCCCAGCATTTT	CASSYEPGGGNQPQHF
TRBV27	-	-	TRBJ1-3	TGTGCCAGCAGTTTGTCAGGGGCTGGAAACACCATATATTTT	CASSLSGAGNTIYF
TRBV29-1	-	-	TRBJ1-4	TGCAGCGTTGGGACGGCTAATGAAAAACTGTTTTTT	CSVGTANEKLFF
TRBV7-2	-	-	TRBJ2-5	TGTGCCAGCAGCTTAATGGTTGGCCTAGAGGAGACCCAGTACTTC	CASSLMVGLEETQYF
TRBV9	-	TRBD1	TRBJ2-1	TGTGCCAGCAGCCCCCGGACAGGGATGTTCCCCTACAATGAGCAGTTCTTC	CASSPRTGMFPYNEQFF
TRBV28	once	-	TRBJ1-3	TGTGCCAGCAGTTCCTCGGACATTGGAAACACCATATATTTT	CASSSSDIGNTIYF
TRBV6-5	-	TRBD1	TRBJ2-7	TGTGCCAGCAGGTCCGGGACAGGGCCCTACGAGCAGTACTTC	CASRSGTGPYEQYF
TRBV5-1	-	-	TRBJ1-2	TGCGCCAGCAGCTGGGGGGGCGGTACTCTCTATGGCTACACCTTC	CASSWGGGTLYGYTF
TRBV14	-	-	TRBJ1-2	TGTGCCAGCAGCCAAGATCTAGTCAGCTATGGCTACACCTTC	CASSQDLVSYGYTF